A selection of T cell receptor beta chains follows, all from one sample in a study of PD-L1 blockade in urothelial cancer. Clones were read by immunoSEQ multiplex PCR, and TCRdb kept only the in-frame ones, dropping some. In the table there are 70,000 or so clones, about 85% of which are singletons. The sequencing used PBMCs, collected around atezolizumab (anti-PD-L1) treatment. These receptors were collected from a man between 65 and 85 years old with urothelial cancer. Both conserved end residues are part of each CDR3. D genes are given only for firm matches. Only part of the rows carry a size: once, few, many, or a class if the clone is expanded.

j_call clone_size v_call d_call cdr3_nt cdr3_aa
TRBJ1-3 NA TRBV5-8 NA TGTGCCAGCAGCTTTGTCGACTATGGGGTTACCATATATTTT CASSFVDYGVTIYF
TRBJ2-3 NA TRBV6-6 NA TGTGCCAGCACCGGACAGCTCACAGATACGCAGTATTTT CASTGQLTDTQYF
TRBJ2-7 NA TRBV27 TRBD2 TGTGCCAGCAGTAGCAGACTAGCGGGAATCAACGAGCAGTACTTC CASSSRLAGINEQYF
TRBJ1-1 NA TRBV2 TRBD1 TGTGCCAGACAGGGGGTCATGAACACTGAAGCTTTCTTT CARQGVMNTEAFF
TRBJ2-5 NA TRBV5-4 TRBD2 TGTGCCAGCAGTCCTATCTTAGCGGGAGGACAAGAGACCCAGTACTTC CASSPILAGGQETQYF
TRBJ2-2 NA TRBV7-3 NA TGTGCCAGCAGCCCGAGGGGGATTACGGACACCGGGGAGCTGTTTTTT CASSPRGITDTGELFF
TRBJ2-2 NA TRBV7-9 TRBD1 TGTGCCAGCAGCGAATGGACAGGGAACACCGGGGAGCTGTTTTTT CASSEWTGNTGELFF
TRBJ2-7 NA TRBV7-8 TRBD2 TGTGCCAGCAGCGTGTACAGCGGGATAGGCTACGAGCAGTACTTC CASSVYSGIGYEQYF
TRBJ2-1 NA TRBV6-6 NA TGTGCCAGCAGCGGGAGACGCCTCTGGAATGAGCAGTTCTTC CASSGRRLWNEQFF
TRBJ2-3 NA TRBV18 TRBD2 TGTGCCAGCTCACCATTTAGCGGGAGGGCCACAGATACGCAGTATTTT CASSPFSGRATDTQYF
TRBJ2-7 once TRBV9 TRBD1 TGTGCCAGCAGCGTAGACGAGGGGGCGCGGGAGCAGTACTTC CASSVDEGAREQYF
TRBJ2-3 NA TRBV7-9 TRBD2 TGTGCCAGCAGCTTAGGAGGGCTAGCGGGACGGTGGGATACGCAGTATTTT CASSLGGLAGRWDTQYF
TRBJ1-1 NA TRBV4-1 TRBD1 TGCGCCAGCAGCCTACCGACAGGGCATACTGAAGCTTTCTTT CASSLPTGHTEAFF
TRBJ1-2 NA TRBV4-1 NA TGCGCCAGCAGCTTTGGGCTCGGCGGCTACACCTTC CASSFGLGGYTF
TRBJ2-3 once TRBV9 TRBD2 TGTGCCAGCAGCCCTCGGACTAGCGGGAGCTTCACCATCCCGGATACGCAGTATTTT CASSPRTSGSFTIPDTQYF
TRBJ2-7 NA TRBV6-5 TRBD1 TGTGCCAGCAGTTCCCCGGGACAGGGTACATACGAGCAGTACTTC CASSSPGQGTYEQYF
TRBJ2-7 NA TRBV6-5 TRBD1 TGTGCCAGCAGACCTACAGGGGGCGGCGAGCAGTACTTC CASRPTGGGEQYF
TRBJ1-2 NA TRBV30 NA TGTGGGGGAGAGGGCTATGGCTACACCTTC CGGEGYGYTF
TRBJ2-7 NA TRBV28 NA TGTGCCAGCCAGTTCCGGCGGGAGCAGTACTTC CASQFRREQYF
TRBJ2-2 medium-sized TRBV30 NA TGTGCCTGGAGTACAGGGATTTGGGACACCGGGGAGCTGTTTTTT CAWSTGIWDTGELFF
TRBJ1-1 NA TRBV18 TRBD1 TGTGCCAGCTCACCAAGAGGGGGCGGAAACACTGAAGCTTTCTTT CASSPRGGGNTEAFF
TRBJ2-7 NA TRBV19 TRBD2 TGTGCCAGTAGAAAAGCGGGGGCCTCCTACGAGCAGTACTTC CASRKAGASYEQYF
TRBJ1-2 NA TRBV19 TRBD1 TGTGCCAGTAGTCCCCGACAGGGGAACTATGGCTACACCTTC CASSPRQGNYGYTF
TRBJ2-6 NA TRBV28 NA TGTGCCAGCAGTTTATTTGATCCGGGGAGCTCTGGGGCCAACGTCCTGACTTTC CASSLFDPGSSGANVLTF
TRBJ2-3 NA TRBV10-3 NA TGTGCCATCGGGGCATATGTTGATACGCAGTATTTT CAIGAYVDTQYF
TRBJ2-5 NA TRBV28 NA TGTGCCAGCAGTTTACTTCAGGGGAACAGGGAGACCCAGTACTTC CASSLLQGNRETQYF
TRBJ1-5 NA TRBV19 NA TGTGCCAGTACTTCCCAGGTTGCAGGCAATCAGCCCCAGCATTTT CASTSQVAGNQPQHF
TRBJ2-2 once TRBV5-1 TRBD1 TGCGCCAGCAGCCCGAGCGGACAGGGGGCCGGGGAGCTGTTTTTT CASSPSGQGAGELFF
TRBJ2-1 NA TRBV7-9 NA TGTGCCAGCAGCTTAGGCTCCGGGGATGAGCAGTTCTTC CASSLGSGDEQFF
TRBJ2-1 NA TRBV2 NA TGTGCCAGCAGTGGAGGTGGGAGCGGTGAGCAGTTCTTC CASSGGGSGEQFF
TRBJ2-3 NA TRBV30 NA TGTGCCTGGACCCAGGGCAAGAGCACAGATACGCAGTATTTT CAWTQGKSTDTQYF
TRBJ2-3 NA TRBV7-2 TRBD2 TGTGCCAGCAGCTTATCAGCGGGAGGGCCGGAAGATACGCAGTATTTT CASSLSAGGPEDTQYF
TRBJ2-2 NA TRBV5-1 TRBD2 TGCGCCAGCAGCGTGAGCGGGAGGGAGTCCGGGGAGCTGTTTTTT CASSVSGRESGELFF
TRBJ1-1 NA TRBV19 TRBD1 TGTGCCAGTATTCCCCGCGGGACAGCTATGAACACTGAAGCTTTCTTT CASIPRGTAMNTEAFF
TRBJ2-3 NA TRBV19 NA TGTGCCAGTAGTATAGATCCGCTCGGTACGCAGTATTTT CASSIDPLGTQYF
TRBJ2-2 NA TRBV2 NA TGTGCCAGCAGTGAATACGGCGGGGAGCTGTTTTTT CASSEYGGELFF
TRBJ2-7 NA TRBV7-9 NA TGTGCCAGCAGCTTAGTTGGGCCCTCCTACGAGCAGTACTTC CASSLVGPSYEQYF
TRBJ2-1 NA TRBV5-1 TRBD2 TGCGCCAGCAGCCGGGGACTAGCGGGAAACAATGAGCAGTTCTTC CASSRGLAGNNEQFF
TRBJ1-1 NA TRBV5-1 TRBD1 TGCGCCAGCAGCTCTACGACAGGGGGTACCACTGAAGCTTTCTTT CASSSTTGGTTEAFF
TRBJ2-1 once TRBV28 NA TGTGCCAGCAGGGGCACGCCCCACAATGAGCAGTTCTTC CASRGTPHNEQFF
TRBJ2-3 NA TRBV15 NA TGTGCCACCAGCGTAGGGGAGGGGACAGGTCGTGGATATACGCAGTATTTT CATSVGEGTGRGYTQYF
TRBJ2-7 NA TRBV5-1 TRBD1 TGCGCCAGCAGCTTGATGACAGGGGGCTCGGTCGAGCAGTACTTC CASSLMTGGSVEQYF
TRBJ1-3 NA TRBV19 NA TGTGCCAGTAGTCTGGGAGGCGGAAACACCATATATTTT CASSLGGGNTIYF
TRBJ1-1 NA TRBV2 NA TGTGCCAGCCCAACAGGGCTGGACACTGAAGCTTTCTTT CASPTGLDTEAFF
TRBJ2-1 NA TRBV5-1 TRBD2 TGCGCCAGCAGCCCCGGTAGCGGGTTAGGCAATGAGCAGTTCTTC CASSPGSGLGNEQFF
TRBJ1-5 NA TRBV4-2 NA TGTGCCAGCAGCCAAGATATAGGGGTTAGCAATCAGCCCCAGCATTTT CASSQDIGVSNQPQHF
TRBJ2-1 NA TRBV27 NA TGTGCCAGCAGTTCGAGGGCAGTGTACAATGAGCAGTTCTTC CASSSRAVYNEQFF
TRBJ2-7 NA TRBV18 NA TGTGCCAGCTCACCACCCACCGGGACATCACGCTACGAGCAGTACTTC CASSPPTGTSRYEQYF
TRBJ2-7 few TRBV5-1 NA TGCGCCAGCAGCTTTGGTGCACAGGGACCCTACGAGCAGTACTTC CASSFGAQGPYEQYF
TRBJ1-4 NA TRBV6-1 NA TGTGCCAGCAGTTCCAGTGAAAAACTGTTTTTT CASSSSEKLFF
TRBJ2-2 NA TRBV6-1 TRBD2 TGTGCCAGCAGTGAATATTTGGGGACTAGCGGGAGTACCGGGGAGCTGTTTTTT CASSEYLGTSGSTGELFF
TRBJ1-1 NA TRBV21-1 NA TGTGCCAGCAGCTTCCCTGGACAGGGCAACACTGAAGCTTTCTTT CASSFPGQGNTEAFF
TRBJ2-7 NA TRBV7-6 TRBD2 TGTGCCAGCAGCTTAGGTAGTAGCGGGAGGGATTCCCTTTACGAGCAGTACTTC CASSLGSSGRDSLYEQYF
TRBJ2-1 NA TRBV27 NA TGTGCCAGCAGTCTTAGCAATGAGCAGTTCTTC CASSLSNEQFF